This T cell receptor beta chain was observed in a study of cytomegalovirus exposure and HLA in healthy donors. The ends lost 0 bases at V and 5 bases at J; junction bases unmatched: 3. Germline V CDR1 and CDR2: SGDLS, YYNGEE. This CDR3 has 14 amino acids. Primers included in the PCR were 60 Vbeta and 13 Jbeta primers. Profiling relied on immunoSEQ multiplex PCR, and the TCRdb table lists in-frame clones only, not all of them. The ten most abundant clones cover approximately 3.7% of a sample with about 110,000 clones. This clonotype was sampled from a man under 40 in good health and CMV-seronegative. The sample comprised PBMCs. The chain carries TRBV9 and TRBJ2-5, with 8 bases that match TRBD2. CDR3 coding DNA: TGTGCCAGCAGCGTAGTTGGCGGGGGGGAGACCCAGTACTTC. Residues: CASSVVGGGETQYF.